The clone carrying this T cell receptor beta chain was counted between two and nine times. What it binds is unknown. The CDR3 has 14 amino acids. Germline CDR1 SGHRS, CDR2 YFSETQ. V was cut by 0 bases and J by 8 bases, with 14 bases left in between. This sample was taken from a study of T-cell memory formation after mild COVID-19. Overall study results and limits: There were some responding clones in pre-infection memory, which suggested that cross-reactive memory had joined.

From the 5' RACE reads, TCRdb called clonotypes with MiXCR, one entry per CDR3 protein. The table lists approximately 290,000 distinct CDR3 sequences, roughly 8% of them singletons. The V and J genes are TRBV5-1 and TRBJ1-2; D ambiguous. The source material was PBMCs or a T cell subset sorted from them (not recorded which). The TCR originated in a man between 18 and 29 years old who had mild COVID-19 (a few samples of this study predate the infection). Cell type and time point are not known. CDR3: CASSLAPGLSGYTF. The CDR3 DNA reads TGCGCCAGCAGCTTGGCCCCAGGCCTAAGCGGCTACACCTTC.